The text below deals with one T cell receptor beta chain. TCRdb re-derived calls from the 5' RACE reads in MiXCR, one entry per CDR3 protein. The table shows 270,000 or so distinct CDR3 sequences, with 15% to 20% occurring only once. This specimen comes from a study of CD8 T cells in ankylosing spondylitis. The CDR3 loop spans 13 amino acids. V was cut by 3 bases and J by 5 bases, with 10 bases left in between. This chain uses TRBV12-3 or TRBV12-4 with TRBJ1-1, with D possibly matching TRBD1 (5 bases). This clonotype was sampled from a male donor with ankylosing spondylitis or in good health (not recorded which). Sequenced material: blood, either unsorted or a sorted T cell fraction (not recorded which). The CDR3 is CASSFAEGTEAFF. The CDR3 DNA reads TGTGCCAGCAGTTTCGCAGAGGGGACTGAAGCTTTCTTT.